The clone carrying this TCR beta chain was seen many times. Its specificity is not known. The library was designed around alpha chains, so this beta chain is a stray read whose abundance carries little weight. Time point in this sample: sample taken at primary tumor resection. Donors were some 72 untreated early-stage non-small cell lung cancer patients. The V end was cut by 0 bases, the J end by 2 bases, with 17 bases between. The CDR3 has 17 amino acids. Germline CDR1 reads PRHDT; CDR2 reads FYEKMQ (reference sequence). The sample comes from a study of spatial heterogeneity in lung cancer. Turning to the study itself: Every unique TCR and UMI combination, on average, appeared more than ten times in raw reads. Study-level points and caveats: Tracking of tumor mutation counts was seen in expanded intratumoral alpha and beta TCR counts.

Every TCR cDNA molecule carried a tag that served as a unique molecular identifier. Via MiXCR, TCRdb re-called the 5' RACE reads, giving one row per CDR3 protein. The sample includes some 10,000 distinct CDR3 sequences, about 5% of them seen just once. This sample comprised lung tumor tissue, obtained at surgery. V gene TRBV13 combines with J gene TRBJ2-7, with a tentative D call TRBD2 (5 bases). The TCR sequence derives from a male donor with early-stage non-small cell lung cancer. In nucleotides, the CDR3 is TGTGCCAGCAGCTTAGGCCTAAACCCCGGGAACCCCTACGAGCAGTACTTC. Translation gives CASSLGLNPGNPYEQYF.